The 10 T cell receptor beta chains below come from one sample, sequenced in a study of graft-versus-host responses after intestinal transplantation. No antigen is known for these receptors. Profiling relied on immunoSEQ multiplex PCR, and the TCRdb table lists in-frame clones only, not all of them. The sample has over 85,000 clones; 94% are singletons. The sequencing used unstimulated CD4+ T cells sorted from spleen or lymph node cells, collected before transplant. These receptors came from a human donor who was the organ donor for an intestinal transplant.

This clone was recorded only once. The V and J genes are TRBV19 and TRBJ2-1; 12 nucleotides align to TRBD2. The junction had 12 bases not matched to a gene; V was cut back by 3 bases and J by 6 bases. The CDR3 is made up of 18 amino acids. Germline CDR1 is LNHDA and CDR2 is SQIVND (reference sequence). CDR3 DNA sequence: TGTGCCAGTAGTATGGGGAGGACTAGCGGGACGGGGAGCAATGAGCAGTTCTTC. Translation: CASSMGRTSGTGSNEQFF.

CDR3 sequence: CASSDSAGGALNYGYTF. CDR3 bases: TGTGCCAGCAGTGACTCCGCCGGGGGGGCCCTTAACTATGGCTACACCTTC. The rearrangement links TRBV6-4 to TRBJ1-2; possibly TRBD1 for D (6 bases). Germline-derived CDR1 and CDR2 are MRHNA and SNTAGT. The V gene lost 0 bases and the J gene lost 1 base, with 15 bases spanning the gap. The CDR3 has 17 amino acids.

The rearrangement uses TRBV15 and TRBJ1-3; D is perhaps TRBD1 (5 bases). Trimming removed 2 bases at V and 3 bases at J, with 11 bases between. The CDR3 has 15 amino acids. Germline-derived CDR1 and CDR2 are LNHNV and YYDKDF (reference sequence). DNA for the CDR3: TGTGCCACCAGCAGATCAGGGTTCGGTGGAAACACCATATATTTT. Translated, it gives CATSRSGFGGNTIYF.

The chain carries TRBV18 and TRBJ1-1; D gene uncertain. Trimming stripped 3 bases from V and 5 bases from J, with 10 bases between. This CDR3 region has 13 residues. Germline loops: CDR1 KGHSH, CDR2 LQKENI. This CDR3 reads CASSPLSRTEAFF. The CDR3 DNA follows: TGTGCCAGCTCACCCCTATCCAGGACTGAAGCTTTCTTT. The whole variable domain, filled in from reference TRBV18 and TRBJ1-1, reads NAGVMQNPRHLVRRRGQEARLRCSPMKGHSHVYWYRQLPEEGLKFMVYLQKENIIDESGMPKERFSAEFPKEGPSILRIQQVVRGDSAAYFCASSPLSRTEAFFGQGTRLTVV.

The J gene is TRBJ2-5, the V gene TRBV10-3; tentatively, D is TRBD2 (6 bases). V was trimmed by 4 bases and J by 5 bases, leaving 14 bases between them. The CDR3 length is 14 residues. In germline, CDR1 is ENHRY, CDR2 SYGVKD. The CDR3 region has the DNA TGTGCCATCAGTGCGGCCGGCGGAGGGGAGACCCAGTACTTC. It yields the protein CAISAAGGGETQYF.

The chain is built from TRBV6-5 and TRBJ1-3, with 8 bases that match TRBD1. V lost 10 bases and J lost 0; bases outside the gene matches: 2. Germline V gives CDR1 MNHEY, CDR2 SVGAGI. The CDR3 covers 13 residues. The CDR3 DNA reads as TGTGCCACTGGGACAGGCTCTGGAAACACCATATATTTT. It encodes CATGTGSGNTIYF.

This clone was found a few times. J is TRBJ1-2 and V is TRBV6-5; 9 bases map to TRBD1. V was pared by 1 base and J by 5 bases, with 5 bases of the junction left unmatched. Germline CDR1 MNHEY, CDR2 SVGAGI. This CDR3 region has 15 residues. The CDR3 coding sequence is TGTGCCAGCAGTTACTTCTTCGGACAGGGGTATGGCTACACCTTC. It yields the protein CASSYFFGQGYGYTF.

The chain is built from TRBV5-1 and TRBJ1-1; no clear D. The CDR3 sequence is 15 residues long. V lost 3 bases to trimming and J lost 1 base, with 13 bases between them. CDR1 is SGHRS, CDR2 YFSETQ, per germline. CDR3 in amino acids: CASSSQAAGNTEAFF. In nucleotides, the CDR3 is TGCGCCAGCAGCTCGCAGGCGGCCGGGAACACTGAAGCTTTCTTT. The whole variable domain, filled in from reference TRBV5-1 and TRBJ1-1, reads KAGVTQTPRYLIKTRGQQVTLSCSPISGHRSVSWYQQTPGQGLQFLFEYFSETQRNKGNFPGRFSGRQFSNSRSEMNVSTLELGDSALYLCASSSQAAGNTEAFFGQGTRLTVV.

With regard to this clone: At one boundary the junction diverges from the germline segment, which might be a read error. The rearrangement links TRBV14 to TRBJ1-1; D gene ambiguous. This CDR3 has 13 residues. CDR1 and CDR2 from the germline V gene are SGHDN and FVKESK. The CDR3 DNA reads as TGTGCCGGCAGCCACGTCGGCAACCTGATAGCTTTCTTT. This codes for CAGSHVGNLIAFF.

The rearrangement links TRBV7-2 to TRBJ2-1; 14 bases line up with TRBD2. In germline, CDR1 is SGHTA, CDR2 FQGNSA. V shed 5 bases and J 8 bases; nucleotides not matched to a gene: 11. The CDR3 spans 17 residues. The CDR3 loop reads CASSDPGLAGGGDEQFF. The CDR3 nucleotides read TGTGCCAGCAGCGATCCCGGACTAGCGGGGGGCGGCGATGAGCAGTTCTTC.